Below, one TCR beta chain is given with its context. Methods used by the authors: Scientists estimated how many nucleated cells there were by amplifying reference gene primers. Measured with immunoSEQ multiplex PCR; TCRdb has only the in-frame clones, and not every one. The V and J calls and clone size were taken over from that table, and D and trimming were inferred from the DNA. The sample lists just over 95,000 clones; 90% were seen once. The junction had 10 bases not matched to a gene; V was cut back by 9 bases and J by 3 bases. The germline V gene encodes CDR1 MNHEY and CDR2 SMNVEV (reference sequence). CDR3 length: 14 residues. This sample is part of a study of blood T cell repertoires in COVID-19. The overall study: The origin of the acute and convalescent COVID-19 samples was the United States, Italy and Spain. The analysed material was cDNA or gDNA that came from T cells, B-cell-depleted T cells, or PBMCs.

The rearrangement uses TRBV27 and TRBJ2-5, with 7 bases that match TRBD2. The sequenced sample consisted of peripheral blood. This TCR was recovered from a man aged 45 to 65 with acute or convalescent COVID-19. CDR3 in DNA: TGTGCCAGTCGGCGGGCGGGGGTGAAAGAGACCCAGTACTTC. Its translation is CASRRAGVKETQYF.